Listed below are T cell receptor beta chains from one sample, sequenced in a study of cytomegalovirus exposure and HLA in healthy donors. The repertoire was sequenced with immunoSEQ multiplex PCR; TCRdb's copy has only in-frame clones and lacks some. The sample consists of roughly 200,000 clones, approximately 86% of them appearing once. Sequencing was carried out using PBMCs. The receptors originated from a boy younger than 10 in good health and CMV-seronegative. Both conserved end residues are part of each CDR3. D genes are given only for firm matches. Size is stated for part of the rows, as once, few or many counts, or as a class when the clone is expanded.

j_gene: TRBJ2-2; v_gene: TRBV29-1; abundance: -; d_gene: TRBD2; CDR3aa: CSAAVLAGAEGGELFF; CDR3nt: TGCAGCGCCGCGGTACTAGCGGGAGCAGAGGGCGGGGAGCTGTTTTTT
j_gene: TRBJ2-7; v_gene: TRBV6-1; abundance: -; d_gene: TRBD2; CDR3aa: CASSEKSWTSGVYEQYF; CDR3nt: TGTGCCAGCAGTGAAAAATCTTGGACTAGTGGAGTCTACGAGCAGTACTTC
j_gene: TRBJ2-3; v_gene: TRBV5-6; abundance: -; d_gene: TRBD2; CDR3aa: CASSPRALAGSSTDTQYF; CDR3nt: TGTGCCAGCAGTCCGAGGGCTTTAGCGGGGTCCAGCACAGATACGCAGTATTTT
j_gene: TRBJ1-2; v_gene: TRBV6-1; abundance: -; d_gene: -; CDR3aa: CAAQGRDYGYTF; CDR3nt: TGTGCCGCACAGGGTCGGGACTATGGCTACACCTTC
j_gene: TRBJ1-4; v_gene: TRBV19; abundance: -; d_gene: -; CDR3aa: CASNEGVANGKLFF; CDR3nt: TGTGCCAGCAATGAGGGGGTGGCGAACGGCAAACTGTTTTTT
j_gene: TRBJ1-5; v_gene: TRBV5-5; abundance: -; d_gene: -; CDR3aa: CASSPRSNQPQHF; CDR3nt: TGTGCCAGCAGCCCAAGGAGTAATCAGCCCCAGCATTTT
j_gene: TRBJ2-1; v_gene: TRBV15; abundance: -; d_gene: -; CDR3aa: CATSSTLVHEQFF; CDR3nt: TGTGCCACCAGCAGCACACTAGTCCATGAGCAGTTCTTC
j_gene: TRBJ2-5; v_gene: TRBV7-9; abundance: -; d_gene: -; CDR3aa: CASSLLPDSPSETQYF; CDR3nt: TGTGCCAGCAGCTTACTGCCGGACAGCCCTTCGGAGACCCAGTACTTC
j_gene: TRBJ2-7; v_gene: TRBV2; abundance: -; d_gene: TRBD1; CDR3aa: CASSALRTGNSEQYF; CDR3nt: TGTGCCAGCAGTGCCCTACGGACAGGGAATAGCGAGCAGTACTTC
j_gene: TRBJ2-5; v_gene: TRBV7-9; abundance: -; d_gene: -; CDR3aa: CALVGGTVETQYF; CDR3nt: TGTGCCCTCGTCGGAGGAACTGTAGAGACCCAGTACTTC
j_gene: TRBJ2-4; v_gene: TRBV5-1; abundance: -; d_gene: -; CDR3aa: CASSLDSTDIQYF; CDR3nt: TGCGCCAGCAGCTTGGATTCTACGGACATTCAGTACTTC
j_gene: TRBJ2-3; v_gene: TRBV9; abundance: -; d_gene: -; CDR3aa: CASSEQQGWPDTQYF; CDR3nt: TGTGCCAGCAGCGAACAACAGGGCTGGCCAGATACGCAGTATTTT
j_gene: TRBJ2-6; v_gene: TRBV28; abundance: many; d_gene: -; CDR3aa: CASSFNPRGAGSSGANVLTF; CDR3nt: TGTGCCAGCAGTTTTAACCCCCGGGGGGCGGGAAGCTCTGGGGCCAACGTCCTGACTTTC
j_gene: TRBJ1-3; v_gene: TRBV6-6; abundance: -; d_gene: -; CDR3aa: CASRGGPSGNTIYF; CDR3nt: TGTGCCAGCAGGGGGGGTCCCTCTGGAAACACCATATATTTT
j_gene: TRBJ2-7; v_gene: TRBV7-9; abundance: few; d_gene: TRBD2; CDR3aa: CASSLAQTSGGYEQYF; CDR3nt: TGTGCCAGCAGCTTAGCGCAAACTAGCGGGGGCTACGAGCAGTACTTC
j_gene: TRBJ1-2; v_gene: TRBV19; abundance: -; d_gene: -; CDR3aa: CASSIPGWNYGYTF; CDR3nt: TGTGCCAGTAGTATTCCAGGGTGGAACTATGGCTACACCTTC
j_gene: TRBJ2-7; v_gene: TRBV18; abundance: -; d_gene: -; CDR3aa: CASSPGTRTYEQYF; CDR3nt: TGTGCCAGCTCACCAGGAACGAGGACCTACGAGCAGTACTTC
j_gene: TRBJ1-5; v_gene: TRBV2; abundance: -; d_gene: -; CDR3aa: CASSDRSSNQPQHF; CDR3nt: TGTGCCAGCAGTGATAGATCCTCGAATCAGCCCCAGCATTTT
j_gene: TRBJ2-2; v_gene: TRBV5-1; abundance: -; d_gene: -; CDR3aa: CASSLELGELFF; CDR3nt: TGCGCCAGCAGCTTGGAGCTCGGGGAGCTGTTTTTT
j_gene: TRBJ2-7; v_gene: TRBV19; abundance: -; d_gene: TRBD1; CDR3aa: CASSIALDRPYEQYF; CDR3nt: TGTGCCAGTAGTATAGCTCTGGACAGGCCCTACGAGCAGTACTTC
j_gene: TRBJ2-5; v_gene: TRBV5-5; abundance: -; d_gene: TRBD2; CDR3aa: CASSFVREGETQYF; CDR3nt: TGTGCCAGCAGCTTTGTCCGGGAGGGAGAGACCCAGTACTTC
j_gene: TRBJ1-2; v_gene: TRBV6-5; abundance: once; d_gene: TRBD1; CDR3aa: CASKRQGNYGYTF; CDR3nt: TGTGCCAGCAAAAGACAGGGAAACTATGGCTACACCTTC
j_gene: TRBJ2-1; v_gene: TRBV28; abundance: -; d_gene: TRBD1; CDR3aa: CASSSPTGLVGHEQFF; CDR3nt: TGTGCCAGCAGTTCCCCGACAGGGCTGGTTGGGCATGAGCAGTTCTTC
j_gene: TRBJ1-1; v_gene: TRBV28; abundance: -; d_gene: -; CDR3aa: CASSLANTEAFF; CDR3nt: TGTGCCAGCAGTTTGGCTAACACTGAAGCTTTCTTT
j_gene: TRBJ1-5; v_gene: TRBV5-1; abundance: -; d_gene: TRBD1; CDR3aa: CASSRETGINQPQHF; CDR3nt: TGCGCCAGCAGCCGTGAGACAGGGATTAATCAGCCCCAGCATTTT
j_gene: TRBJ2-1; v_gene: TRBV7-3; abundance: -; d_gene: -; CDR3aa: CASSLGGQGGGGEQFF; CDR3nt: TGTGCCAGCAGCTTGGGGGGGCAGGGAGGAGGAGGTGAGCAGTTCTTC
j_gene: TRBJ2-7; v_gene: TRBV6-5; abundance: -; d_gene: -; CDR3aa: CASSRSDSFSYEQYF; CDR3nt: TGTGCCAGCAGCCGATCGGACAGTTTCTCCTACGAGCAGTACTTC
j_gene: TRBJ2-7; v_gene: TRBV11-2; abundance: -; d_gene: TRBD2; CDR3aa: CASSLTSGSSYEQYF; CDR3nt: TGTGCCAGCAGTTTGACTAGCGGGAGCTCCTACGAGCAGTACTTC
j_gene: TRBJ2-3; v_gene: TRBV28; abundance: -; d_gene: -; CDR3aa: CASNESPTDTQYF; CDR3nt: TGTGCCAGCAACGAGAGTCCGACAGATACGCAGTATTTT
j_gene: TRBJ1-2; v_gene: TRBV9; abundance: -; d_gene: -; CDR3aa: CASSVDRGRGYTF; CDR3nt: TGTGCCAGCAGCGTAGACCGGGGTCGAGGCTACACCTTC
j_gene: TRBJ1-1; v_gene: TRBV5-6; abundance: once; d_gene: -; CDR3aa: CATQRAGQLNTEAFF; CDR3nt: TGTGCCACCCAGAGGGCAGGACAGCTGAACACTGAAGCTTTCTTT
j_gene: TRBJ1-2; v_gene: TRBV27; abundance: -; d_gene: TRBD1; CDR3aa: CASSFLDRTNYGYTF; CDR3nt: TGTGCCAGCAGTTTTCTGGACAGGACTAACTATGGCTACACCTTC
j_gene: TRBJ1-5; v_gene: TRBV28; abundance: -; d_gene: -; CDR3aa: CASRSQNQPQHF; CDR3nt: TGTGCCAGCAGGTCACAGAATCAGCCCCAGCATTTT
j_gene: TRBJ1-4; v_gene: TRBV30; abundance: -; d_gene: -; CDR3aa: CAWGGATNEKLFF; CDR3nt: TGTGCCTGGGGGGGGGCAACTAATGAAAAACTGTTTTTT
j_gene: TRBJ2-6; v_gene: TRBV4-1; abundance: -; d_gene: -; CDR3aa: CASSQNALPASGANVLTF; CDR3nt: TGCGCCAGCAGCCAAAATGCCCTACCCGCCTCTGGGGCCAACGTCCTGACTTTC
j_gene: TRBJ2-5; v_gene: TRBV18; abundance: -; d_gene: -; CDR3aa: CASSAESKETQYF; CDR3nt: TGTGCCAGCTCGGCGGAATCGAAAGAGACCCAGTACTTC
j_gene: TRBJ1-5; v_gene: TRBV6-4; abundance: -; d_gene: -; CDR3aa: CASRRHSYSNQPQHF; CDR3nt: TGTGCCAGCAGGAGGCATTCCTATAGCAATCAGCCCCAGCATTTT
j_gene: TRBJ2-7; v_gene: TRBV28; abundance: -; d_gene: -; CDR3aa: CASSFVGELGEQYF; CDR3nt: TGTGCCAGCAGTTTTGTGGGAGAGCTGGGCGAGCAGTACTTC
j_gene: TRBJ2-3; v_gene: TRBV9; abundance: -; d_gene: -; CDR3aa: CASSARVTDTQYF; CDR3nt: TGTGCCAGCAGCGCCCGCGTGACAGATACGCAGTATTTT
j_gene: TRBJ2-1; v_gene: TRBV7-3; abundance: once; d_gene: TRBD2; CDR3aa: CASSFGGGEYNEQFF; CDR3nt: TGTGCCAGCAGCTTCGGCGGGGGGGAGTACAATGAGCAGTTCTTC
j_gene: TRBJ1-2; v_gene: TRBV28; abundance: once; d_gene: TRBD1; CDR3aa: CASSLTGEVWGYTF; CDR3nt: TGTGCCAGCAGTTTGACAGGGGAGGTTTGGGGCTACACCTTC
j_gene: TRBJ2-7; v_gene: TRBV28; abundance: once; d_gene: -; CDR3aa: CASSHRGARGKGTYEQYF; CDR3nt: TGTGCCAGCAGTCACCGCGGGGCGCGCGGAAAGGGAACCTACGAGCAGTACTTC
j_gene: TRBJ2-2; v_gene: TRBV9; abundance: -; d_gene: -; CDR3aa: CASSVAGRPNTGELFF; CDR3nt: TGTGCCAGCAGCGTGGCGGGACGGCCGAACACCGGGGAGCTGTTTTTT
j_gene: TRBJ2-1; v_gene: TRBV5-6; abundance: -; d_gene: -; CDR3aa: CASSPRFGGNEQFF; CDR3nt: TGTGCCAGCAGCCCTCGTTTTGGCGGGAATGAGCAGTTCTTC
j_gene: TRBJ2-7; v_gene: TRBV5-4; abundance: -; d_gene: -; CDR3aa: CASSLAPDSHYFFSYEQYF; CDR3nt: TGTGCCAGCAGCCTGGCTCCGGACAGTCATTACTTCTTCTCCTACGAGCAGTACTTC
j_gene: TRBJ1-1; v_gene: TRBV5-1; abundance: few; d_gene: -; CDR3aa: CASSIQGVEAFF; CDR3nt: TGCGCCAGCAGTATCCAGGGCGTTGAAGCTTTCTTT
j_gene: TRBJ2-1; v_gene: TRBV12-5; abundance: -; d_gene: -; CDR3aa: CASGLNPRASSYNEQFF; CDR3nt: TGTGCTAGTGGCCTTAACCCGAGGGCAAGCTCCTACAATGAGCAGTTCTTC